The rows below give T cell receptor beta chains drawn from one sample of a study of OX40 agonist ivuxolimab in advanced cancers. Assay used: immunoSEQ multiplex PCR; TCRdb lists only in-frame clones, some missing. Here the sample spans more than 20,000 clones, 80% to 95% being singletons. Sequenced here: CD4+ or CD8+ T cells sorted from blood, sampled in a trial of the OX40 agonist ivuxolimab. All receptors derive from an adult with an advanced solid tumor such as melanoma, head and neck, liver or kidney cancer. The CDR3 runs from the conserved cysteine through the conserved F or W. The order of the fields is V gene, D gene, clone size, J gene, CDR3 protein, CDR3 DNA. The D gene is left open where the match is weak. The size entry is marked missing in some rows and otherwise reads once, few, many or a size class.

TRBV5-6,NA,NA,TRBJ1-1,CASSWGPGTNTEAFF,TGTGCCAGCAGCTGGGGACCAGGTACGAACACTGAAGCTTTCTTT
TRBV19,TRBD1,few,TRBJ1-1,CASSTTGFLIEAFF,TGTGCCAGTAGTACGACAGGGTTCCTTATTGAAGCTTTCTTT
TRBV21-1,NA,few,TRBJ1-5,CASPMKQGPSNQPQHF,TGTGCCAGCCCAATGAAACAGGGGCCAAGCAATCAGCCCCAGCATTTT
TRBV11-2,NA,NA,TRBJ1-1,CASSLTLDLGTEAFF,TGTGCCAGCAGCTTAACCCTAGACCTGGGGACTGAAGCTTTCTTT
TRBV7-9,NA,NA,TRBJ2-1,CASSLVRGARYNEQFF,TGTGCCAGCAGCTTAGTTCGGGGGGCCAGATACAATGAGCAGTTCTTC
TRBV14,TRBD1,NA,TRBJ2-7,CASSPSVGQGAYEQYF,TGTGCCAGCAGCCCTTCCGTTGGACAGGGGGCCTACGAGCAGTACTTC
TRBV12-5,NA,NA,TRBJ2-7,CASGLVWEVPSEQYF,TGTGCTAGTGGTTTGGTATGGGAGGTCCCATCCGAGCAGTACTTC
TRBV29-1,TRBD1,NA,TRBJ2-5,CSLYGTGVGETQYF,TGCAGCCTTTACGGGACAGGGGTGGGAGAGACCCAGTACTTC
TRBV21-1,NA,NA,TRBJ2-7,CASSPPAGVFPTSYEQYF,TGTGCCAGCAGCCCCCCGGCGGGGGTGTTTCCTACTTCCTACGAGCAGTACTTC
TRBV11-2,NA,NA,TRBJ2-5,CASSLDGGQETQYF,TGTGCCAGCAGCTTAGATGGGGGCCAAGAGACCCAGTACTTC
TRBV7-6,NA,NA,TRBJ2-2,CASSLGPTGELFF,TGTGCCAGCAGCTTAGGGCCTACCGGGGAGCTGTTTTTT
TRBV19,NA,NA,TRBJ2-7,CASSIVFLYEQYF,TGTGCCAGTAGTATAGTTTTCCTCTACGAGCAGTACTTC
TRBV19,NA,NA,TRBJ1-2,CASSIRDEFFYGYTF,TGTGCCAGTAGTATCCGGGACGAGTTTTTCTATGGCTACACCTTC
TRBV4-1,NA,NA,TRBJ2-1,CASSQAPPGAETYNEQFF,TGCGCCAGCAGCCAAGCCCCCCCTGGAGCGGAGACTTACAATGAGCAGTTCTTC
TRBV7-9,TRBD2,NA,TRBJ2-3,CASSTGLAGGSDTQYF,TGTGCCAGCAGCACAGGACTAGCGGGGGGTTCAGATACGCAGTATTTT
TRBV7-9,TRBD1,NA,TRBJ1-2,CASSPPHSDRDNYGYTF,TGTGCCAGCAGCCCCCCCCACTCGGACAGGGATAACTATGGCTACACCTTC